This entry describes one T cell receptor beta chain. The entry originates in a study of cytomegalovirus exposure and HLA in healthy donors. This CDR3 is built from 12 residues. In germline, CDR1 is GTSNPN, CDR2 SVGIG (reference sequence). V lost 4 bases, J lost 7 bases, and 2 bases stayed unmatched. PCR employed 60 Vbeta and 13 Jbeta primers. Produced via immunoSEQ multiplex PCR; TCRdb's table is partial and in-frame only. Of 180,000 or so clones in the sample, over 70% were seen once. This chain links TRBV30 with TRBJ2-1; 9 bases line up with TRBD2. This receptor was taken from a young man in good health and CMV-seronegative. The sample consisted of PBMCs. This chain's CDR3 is CAWTSGTNEQFF. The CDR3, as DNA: TGTGCCTGGACTAGCGGGACGAATGAGCAGTTCTTC.